This TCR beta chain derives from a study of blood T cell repertoires in COVID-19. Study context: The samples span acute and convalescent COVID-19 from the United States, Italy and Spain.

Seattle patient enrollment occurred during active infection, with longitudinal follow-up thereafter. Trimming took 4 bases from V and 3 from J; bases not matched to a gene: 6. This CDR3 is built from 14 residues. Germline-derived CDR1 and CDR2 are SGHNT and YYREEE (reference sequence). Produced via immunoSEQ multiplex PCR; TCRdb's table is partial and in-frame only. The sample lists 250,000 to 300,000 clones, roughly 90% occurring once. This sequence joins TRBV5-4 and TRBJ2-7, with 8 nucleotides matching TRBD1. The receptor comes from a woman in her sixties or seventies with COVID-19, enrolled during active disease. Input material: peripheral blood. The DNA of the CDR3 is TGTGCCAGCAGCCCAATCGGACAGGGCTACGAGCAGTACTTC. It specifies CASSPIGQGYEQYF.